These T cell receptor beta chains were read from a single sample in a study of regulatory and conventional T cells in RAG deficiency. The protocol was immunoSEQ multiplex PCR, while the TCRdb copy is restricted to in-frame clones and leaves out a portion. The sample holds 30,000 to 40,000 clones, 76% seen once. Another study also made use of these data, one on regulatory T cells.

Source material: CD4+ effector T cells sorted from blood. All receptors come from a human donor in good health. Each CDR3 is given with its conserved first and last residue. The D gene is left open where the match is weak. Rows give clone size only sometimes, using once, few, many, or a class for an expanded clone.

>NA|14|TRBJ1-6|NA|TRBV7-2
CASSFRRPDSPLHF
TGTGCCAGCAGCTTTCGTCGCCCAGATTCACCCCTCCACTTT
>NA|18|TRBJ1-3|NA|TRBV4-2
CASSQRVEQELTGNTIYF
TGTGCCAGCAGCCAAAGAGTTGAACAGGAACTGACTGGAAACACCATATATTTT
>TRBD1|14|TRBJ1-2|NA|TRBV27
CASSRKAGGYGYTF
TGTGCCAGCAGTCGAAAAGCAGGGGGATATGGCTACACCTTC
>NA|16|TRBJ2-5|NA|TRBV4-1
CASSQVDGGHQETQYF
TGCGCCAGCAGCCAAGTCGACGGGGGGCACCAAGAGACCCAGTACTTC
>NA|14|TRBJ2-2|NA|TRBV18
CASSPDGNTGELFF
TGTGCCAGCTCACCTGACGGGAACACCGGGGAGCTGTTTTTT
>NA|14|TRBJ1-5|NA|TRBV30
CAWGGPSSNQPQHF
TGTGCCTGGGGGGGTCCGTCTAGCAATCAGCCCCAGCATTTT
>TRBD1|14|TRBJ1-2|NA|TRBV7-9
CASSLETGNYGYTF
TGTGCCAGCAGCTTAGAGACAGGGAACTATGGCTACACCTTC
>NA|14|TRBJ1-6|once|TRBV5-6
CATYQRGANSPLHF
TGTGCCACCTATCAACGGGGGGCGAATTCACCCCTCCACTTT
>NA|14|TRBJ2-1|NA|TRBV5-1
CASGVAMSDNEQFF
TGCGCCAGCGGGGTGGCTATGAGCGACAATGAGCAGTTCTTC
>TRBD2|16|TRBJ2-1|NA|TRBV19
CASSIGGGAFYNEQFF
TGTGCCAGTAGTATAGGCGGGGGGGCCTTCTACAATGAGCAGTTCTTC
>NA|17|TRBJ2-6|NA|TRBV19
CASSSRRALSGANVLTF
TGTGCCAGTAGTAGTCGGAGGGCCCTCTCTGGGGCCAACGTCCTGACTTTC
>NA|12|TRBJ2-7|NA|TRBV28
CASSLKGYEQYF
TGTGCCAGCAGTTTAAAGGGGTACGAGCAGTACTTC
>NA|15|TRBJ1-1|NA|TRBV28
CASSFVGATNTEAFF
TGTGCCAGCAGTTTTGTGGGGGCCACGAACACTGAAGCTTTCTTT
>NA|14|TRBJ1-2|NA|TRBV19
CASSIDYGGDGYTF
TGTGCCAGTAGTATAGATTACGGGGGCGATGGCTACACCTTC
>TRBD1|16|TRBJ2-2|NA|TRBV5-1
CASSYARGQGTGELFF
TGCGCCAGCAGTTACGCCAGGGGACAGGGGACCGGGGAGCTGTTTTTT
>TRBD2|18|TRBJ2-5|NA|TRBV19
CASSNRFAGTSGGTAQYF
TGTGCCAGTAGTAATCGTTTCGCCGGGACTAGCGGGGGGACCGCCCAGTACTTC
>NA|13|TRBJ1-4|NA|TRBV19
CASSGRLNEKLFF
TGTGCCAGTAGTGGACGGCTTAATGAAAAACTGTTTTTT
>TRBD1|14|TRBJ1-6|NA|TRBV2
CASRTDRGPSPLHF
TGTGCCAGCAGGACGGACAGGGGGCCTTCACCCCTCCACTTT
>TRBD2|17|TRBJ2-3|NA|TRBV4-1
CASSPPGLAGVTDTQYF
TGCGCCAGCAGCCCCCCGGGACTAGCGGGGGTAACAGATACGCAGTATTTT
>TRBD1|18|TRBJ1-2|NA|TRBV19
CASSPRTGRGIANYGYTF
TGTGCCAGTAGTCCAAGGACAGGGCGAGGGATCGCTAACTATGGCTACACCTTC
>TRBD2|18|TRBJ2-3|NA|TRBV4-2
CASSQDRLAGASTDTQYF
TGTGCCAGCAGCCAAGATAGGCTAGCGGGGGCTAGCACAGATACGCAGTATTTT
>NA|15|TRBJ1-2|NA|TRBV18
CASSPLGEGVYGYTF
TGTGCCAGCTCACCTCTTGGGGAGGGGGTCTATGGCTACACCTTC
>NA|16|TRBJ2-1|NA|TRBV2
CASSEAAGGLYNEQFF
TGTGCCAGCAGTGAAGCGGCAGGGGGACTATACAATGAGCAGTTCTTC
>TRBD1|15|TRBJ1-5|NA|TRBV4-1
CASSRSGTDNQPQHF
TGCGCCAGCAGTCGTTCCGGGACAGACAATCAGCCCCAGCATTTT
>NA|14|TRBJ1-6|NA|TRBV28
CASSPHMRVSPLHF
TGTGCCAGCAGTCCCCACATGAGGGTTTCACCCCTCCACTTT
>TRBD2|14|TRBJ2-4|NA|TRBV28
CASSLGGDLQFEYF
TGTGCCAGCAGTTTAGGGGGGGACCTTCAATTCGAGTACTTC
>NA|14|TRBJ2-3|NA|TRBV4-2
CASSQDFSTDTQYF
TGTGCCAGCAGCCAGGACTTTTCCACAGATACGCAGTATTTT
>TRBD1|16|TRBJ2-5|NA|TRBV19
CASSLIQGAPYETQYF
TGTGCCAGTAGTTTGATACAGGGGGCGCCTTACGAGACCCAGTACTTC
>NA|13|TRBJ2-2|NA|TRBV30
CAWIQGNTGELFF
TGTGCCTGGATACAGGGGAACACCGGGGAGCTGTTTTTT
>TRBD1|16|TRBJ2-7|NA|TRBV7-3
CASSSSSGGDVDEQYF
TGTGCCAGCAGCTCTTCCTCAGGGGGAGATGTTGACGAGCAGTACTTC
>NA|13|TRBJ1-2|NA|TRBV18
CASSPPRGSGYTF
TGTGCCAGCTCACCACCGAGGGGCTCTGGCTACACCTTC
>NA|11|TRBJ2-3|NA|TRBV29-1
CSVVSRDTQYF
TGCAGCGTTGTGAGCCGAGATACGCAGTATTTT